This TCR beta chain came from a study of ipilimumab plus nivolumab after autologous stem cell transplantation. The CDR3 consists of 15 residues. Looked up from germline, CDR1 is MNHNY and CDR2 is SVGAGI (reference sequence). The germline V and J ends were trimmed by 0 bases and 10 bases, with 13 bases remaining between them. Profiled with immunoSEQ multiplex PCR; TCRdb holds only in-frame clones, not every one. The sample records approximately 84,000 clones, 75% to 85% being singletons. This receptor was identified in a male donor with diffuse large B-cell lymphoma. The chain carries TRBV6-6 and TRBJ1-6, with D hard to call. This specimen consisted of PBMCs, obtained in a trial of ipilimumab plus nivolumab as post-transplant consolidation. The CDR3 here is CASSYSTVYRSPLHF. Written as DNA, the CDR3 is TGTGCCAGCAGTTACTCGACCGTTTACCGCTCACCCCTCCACTTT.